Each of the 3 T cell receptor beta chains below was sequenced from the same sample in a study of Graves' ophthalmopathy and Graves' hyperthyroidism (dated by TCRdb to between 2017 and 2018). Sequencing took place on an Illumina HiSeq 2000. TCR beta CDR3 regions were amplified from RNA transcripts for repertoire sequencing. A first-round RT-PCR used HTBI primers with the Qiagen OneStep RT-PCR kit, followed by a second-round multiplex PCR, size selection and purification. The raw public reads went through TCRdb reprocessing: fastp at Q25, MiXCR clone calling, in-frame beta chains kept. Each CDR3 protein appears once, grouped with its most common genes and DNA. The sample data list over a million distinct CDR3 sequences, and 35% to 40% of these were observed just once. 11% of the sample is taken by the ten largest. Sequenced sample: peripheral blood or thyroid tissue (not recorded which). The receptors shown here come from an adult man with Graves' hyperthyroidism.

The rearrangement links TRBV12-3 or TRBV12-4 to TRBJ1-4; TRBD1 matches at 9 bases. This CDR3 contains 17 residues. V lost 2 bases and J lost 6; bases outside the gene matches: 10. The CDR3 here is CASSLSPATGGYEKLFF. The CDR3 DNA sequence: TGTGCCAGCAGTTTATCCCCCGCGACAGGGGGGTATGAAAAACTGTTTTTT.

The chain recombines TRBV5-6 with TRBJ1-1, with D unclear. From germline, CDR1 is SGHDT and CDR2 YYEEEE. The length of the CDR3 is 13 residues. V was cut by 0 bases and J by 6 bases, with 9 bases left in between. The CDR3 spells CASSLVSRSEAFF. The CDR3 DNA follows: TGTGCCAGCAGCTTGGTTAGCCGGTCTGAAGCTTTCTTT.

This clonotype has a handful of counts. This chain joins TRBV6-5 and TRBJ1-4; TRBD1 is a possible D gene (6 bases). Germline V CDR1 and CDR2: MNHEY, SVGAGI. Trimming left V 4 bases short and J 8 bases short, with 17 bases between. The CDR3 spans 15 residues. For the CDR3, the DNA is TGTGCCAGCAGTTTCAGGGGCTCCCGGGTCGAAAAACTGTTTTTT. Its protein is CASSFRGSRVEKLFF.